These 8 T cell receptor beta chains share one sample of origin, sequenced in a study of blood T cell repertoires in COVID-19. Libraries were prepared by immunoSEQ multiplex PCR; TCRdb keeps only in-frame clonotypes and omits some of them. The sample carries tens of thousands of clones, about 86% recorded once. Sequences were obtained from peripheral blood. These receptors all stem from a human donor in a cohort sampled during active COVID-19.

Points on this clone: An end of the junction differs from the germline gene, which may be a read error. J is TRBJ1-3 and V is TRBV6-5, with D possibly TRBD1 on 6 matching bases. The CDR3 runs 14 residues. The germline V gene has CDR1 MNHEY and CDR2 SVGAGI. The CDR3 reads CAGSLQTGSNTIYF. The CDR3 DNA follows: TGTGCCGGCAGTCTCCAGACAGGTTCGAACACCATATATTTT.

The V and J genes are TRBV30 and TRBJ1-4; no firm D call. The CDR3 length is 13 residues. Germline CDR1 reads GTSNPN; CDR2 reads SVGIG (reference sequence). The V end was cut by 2 bases, the J end by 5 bases, with 9 bases between. The CDR3 loop is CAWSLASNEKLFF. As DNA, the CDR3 is TGTGCCTGGAGTTTGGCTAGCAATGAAAAACTGTTTTTT.

The chain uses TRBV11-2 and TRBJ1-2; the D gene is possibly TRBD1 (6 bases). The V end was cut by 0 bases, the J end by 10 bases, with 18 bases between. The germline gives CDR1 SGHAT, CDR2 FQNNGV. The CDR3 length is 15 residues. CDR3 DNA: TGTGCCAGCAGCTTAGATCGAGTGGCAGGGGAGAACTACACCTTC. This encodes CASSLDRVAGENYTF.

CDR3 loop: CASSLAAVRQGNNEQFF. CDR3 nucleotides: TGCGCCAGCAGCTTGGCCGCGGTGAGACAGGGGAACAATGAGCAGTTCTTC. The chain uses TRBV5-1 and TRBJ2-1; 8 bases fit TRBD1. The CDR3 length is 17 residues. Trimming at V came to 0 bases and at J to 5 bases, leaving 10 bases not matched to a gene. Germline CDR1 is SGHRS and CDR2 is YFSETQ.

V gene TRBV5-1 combines with J gene TRBJ1-2, with D perhaps TRBD1 (5 bases). Between the trimmed V and J ends, which lost 4 bases and 5 bases, there was a span of 9 bases. CDR3 length equals 12 residues. Germline V gene data show CDR1 as SGHRS and CDR2 as YFSETQ. The CDR3 coding sequence is TGCGCCAGCAGCCAGGGCCTGTATGGCTACACCTTC. Translating gives CASSQGLYGYTF.

The V call is TRBV7-8, the J call TRBJ2-7, with D possibly matching TRBD2 (7 bases). V was clipped by 7 bases and J by 4 bases, with 14 bases between them. This CDR3 spans 13 amino acids. The germline V gene has CDR1 SGHVS and CDR2 FQNEAQ. The CDR3 sequence is CASTGGLRYEQYF. DNA of the CDR3: TGTGCCAGCACCGGGGGGCTCCGGTACGAGCAGTACTTC.

The CDR3 DNA is TGCAGCGTTGGACAGGGGTACTATGGCTACACCTTC. Its protein product is CSVGQGYYGYTF. V usage is TRBV29-1 and J usage is TRBJ1-2; 8 nucleotides line up with TRBD1. After removal of 4 bases from V and 3 bases from J, the junction contained 1 base not matched to a gene. CDR3 size: 12 residues. Germline V lookup: CDR1 SQVTM, CDR2 ANQGSEA. The full variable domain, in which reference TRBV29-1 and TRBJ1-2 provide the parts outside the CDR3, is SAVISQKPSRDICQRGTSLTIQCQVDSQVTMMFWYRQQPGQSLTLIATANQGSEATYESGFVIDKFPISRPNLTFSTLTVSNMSPEDSSIYLCSVGQGYYGYTFGSGTRLTVV.

The chain is built from TRBV7-3 and TRBJ2-3; D is unclear. Trimming pared 5 bases from V and 0 bases from J, leaving 12 bases between. This CDR3 contains 15 residues. Germline loops: CDR1 SGHTA, CDR2 FQGTGA. Here the CDR3 reads CASSRDPTSTDTQYF. The CDR3 DNA follows: TGTGCCAGCAGCCGCGATCCTACGAGCACAGATACGCAGTATTTT.